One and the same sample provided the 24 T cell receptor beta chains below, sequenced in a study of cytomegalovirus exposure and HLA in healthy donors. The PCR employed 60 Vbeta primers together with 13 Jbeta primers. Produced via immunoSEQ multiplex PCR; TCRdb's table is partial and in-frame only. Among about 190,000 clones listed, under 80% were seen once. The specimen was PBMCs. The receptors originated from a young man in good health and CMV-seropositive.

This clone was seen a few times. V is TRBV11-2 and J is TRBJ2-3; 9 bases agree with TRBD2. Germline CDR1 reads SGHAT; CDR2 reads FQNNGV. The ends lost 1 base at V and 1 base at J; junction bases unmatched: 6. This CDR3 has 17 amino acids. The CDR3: CASSLGLAGSGTDTQYF. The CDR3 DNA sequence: TGTGCCAGCAGCTTAGGCCTAGCGGGGTCAGGCACAGATACGCAGTATTTT.

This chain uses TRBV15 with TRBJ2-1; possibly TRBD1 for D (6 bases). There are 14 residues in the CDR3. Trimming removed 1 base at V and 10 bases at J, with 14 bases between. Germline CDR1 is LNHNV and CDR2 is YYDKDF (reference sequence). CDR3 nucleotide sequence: TGTGCCACCAGCAGAGCGGCCTCAGGGGACGAGCAGTTCTTC. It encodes CATSRAASGDEQFF. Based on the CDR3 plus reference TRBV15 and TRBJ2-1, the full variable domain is DAMVIQNPRYQVTQFGKPVTLSCSQTLNHNVMYWYQQKSSQAPKLLFHYYDKDFNNEADTPDNFQSRRPNTSFCFLDIRSPGLGDTAMYLCATSRAASGDEQFFGPGTRLTVL.

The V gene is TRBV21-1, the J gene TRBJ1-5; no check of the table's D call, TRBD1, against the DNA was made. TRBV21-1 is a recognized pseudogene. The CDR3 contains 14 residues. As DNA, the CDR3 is TGTGCCAGCAGAACAGAGAAAAGCAATCAGCCCCAGCATTTT. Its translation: CASRTEKSNQPQHF.

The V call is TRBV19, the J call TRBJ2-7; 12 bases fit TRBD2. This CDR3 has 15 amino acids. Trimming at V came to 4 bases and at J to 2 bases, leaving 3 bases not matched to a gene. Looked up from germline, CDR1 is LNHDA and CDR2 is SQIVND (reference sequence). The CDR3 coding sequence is TGTGCCAGTAGTACTCTAGCGGGAGGGCCCTACGAGCAGTACTTC. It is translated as CASSTLAGGPYEQYF.

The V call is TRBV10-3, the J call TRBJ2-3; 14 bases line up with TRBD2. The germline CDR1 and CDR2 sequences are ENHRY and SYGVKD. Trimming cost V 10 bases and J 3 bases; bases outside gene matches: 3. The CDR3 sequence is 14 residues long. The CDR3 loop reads CATRLAGGTDTQYF. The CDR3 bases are TGTGCCACCAGACTAGCGGGGGGGACAGATACGCAGTATTTT.

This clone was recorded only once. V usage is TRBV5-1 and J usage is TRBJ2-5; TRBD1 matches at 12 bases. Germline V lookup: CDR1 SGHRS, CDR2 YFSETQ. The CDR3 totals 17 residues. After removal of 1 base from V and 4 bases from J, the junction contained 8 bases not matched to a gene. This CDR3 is CASSLSTGQGAGETQYF. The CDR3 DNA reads TGCGCCAGCAGCTTGTCGACGGGACAGGGGGCGGGAGAGACCCAGTACTTC.

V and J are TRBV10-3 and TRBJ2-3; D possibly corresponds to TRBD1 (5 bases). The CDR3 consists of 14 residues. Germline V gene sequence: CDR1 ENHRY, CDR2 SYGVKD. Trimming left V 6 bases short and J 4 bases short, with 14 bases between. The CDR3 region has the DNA TGTGCCATCAGGGGCAGGGTTTCCCCAGATACGCAGTATTTT. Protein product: CAIRGRVSPDTQYF.

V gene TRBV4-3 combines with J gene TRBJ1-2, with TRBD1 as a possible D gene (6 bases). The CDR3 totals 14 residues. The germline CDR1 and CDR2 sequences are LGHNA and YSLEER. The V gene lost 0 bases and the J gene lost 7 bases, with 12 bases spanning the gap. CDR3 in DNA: TGCGCCAGCAGCCAAGATCGAACAGGGACTGGCTACACCTTC. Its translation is CASSQDRTGTGYTF.

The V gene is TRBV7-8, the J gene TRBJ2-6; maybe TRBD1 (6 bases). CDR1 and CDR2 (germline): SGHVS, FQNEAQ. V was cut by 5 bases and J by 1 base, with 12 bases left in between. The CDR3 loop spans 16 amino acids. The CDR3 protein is CASSLQGTSGANVLTF. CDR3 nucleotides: TGTGCCAGCAGCCTACAGGGTACGTCTGGGGCCAACGTCCTGACTTTC.

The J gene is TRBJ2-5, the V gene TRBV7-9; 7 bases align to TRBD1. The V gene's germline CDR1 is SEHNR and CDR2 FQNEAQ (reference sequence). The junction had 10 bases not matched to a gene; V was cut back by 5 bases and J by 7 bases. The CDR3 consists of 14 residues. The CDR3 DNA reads TGTGCCAGCAGCCCAGCCGACAGGGTCTTGACCCAGTACTTC. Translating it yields CASSPADRVLTQYF.

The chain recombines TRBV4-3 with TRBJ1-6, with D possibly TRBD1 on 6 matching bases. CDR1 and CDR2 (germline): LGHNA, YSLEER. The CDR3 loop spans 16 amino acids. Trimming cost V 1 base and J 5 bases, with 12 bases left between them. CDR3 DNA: TGCGCCAGCAGCCAAGTTTGGACAGAAAATAATTCACCCCTCCACTTT. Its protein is CASSQVWTENNSPLHF.

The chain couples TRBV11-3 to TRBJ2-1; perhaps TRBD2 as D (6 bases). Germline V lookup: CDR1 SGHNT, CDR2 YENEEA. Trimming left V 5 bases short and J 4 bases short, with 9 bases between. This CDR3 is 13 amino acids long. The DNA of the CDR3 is TGTGCCAGCAGCGTTAGCGGATACAATGAGCAGTTCTTC. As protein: CASSVSGYNEQFF. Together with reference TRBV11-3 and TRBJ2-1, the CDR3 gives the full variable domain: EAGVVQSPRYKIIEKKQPVAFWCNPISGHNTLYWYLQNLGQGPELLIRYENEEAVDDSQLPKDRFSAERLKGVDSTLKIQPAELGDSAVYLCASSVSGYNEQFFGPGTRLTVL.

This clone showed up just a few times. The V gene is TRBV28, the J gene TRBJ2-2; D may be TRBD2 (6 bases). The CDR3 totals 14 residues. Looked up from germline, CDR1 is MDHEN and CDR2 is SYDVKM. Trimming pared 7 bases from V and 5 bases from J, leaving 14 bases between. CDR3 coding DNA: TGTGCCAGCATCACTAGCCTAAGGACCGGGGAGCTGTTTTTT. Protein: CASITSLRTGELFF.

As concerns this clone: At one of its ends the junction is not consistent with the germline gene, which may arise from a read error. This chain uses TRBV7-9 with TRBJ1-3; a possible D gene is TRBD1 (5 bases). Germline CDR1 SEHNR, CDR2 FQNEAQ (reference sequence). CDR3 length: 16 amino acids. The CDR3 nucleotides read TGTTCCAGCAGCTTAGCGGGGCTATGGAACGGAAACACCATATATTTT. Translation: CSSSLAGLWNGNTIYF.

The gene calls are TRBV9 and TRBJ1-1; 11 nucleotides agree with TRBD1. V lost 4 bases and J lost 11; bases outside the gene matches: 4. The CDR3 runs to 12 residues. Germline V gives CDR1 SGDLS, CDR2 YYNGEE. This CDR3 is CASSPGTGGAFF. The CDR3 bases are TGTGCCAGCAGCCCAGGGACAGGGGGGGCTTTCTTT.

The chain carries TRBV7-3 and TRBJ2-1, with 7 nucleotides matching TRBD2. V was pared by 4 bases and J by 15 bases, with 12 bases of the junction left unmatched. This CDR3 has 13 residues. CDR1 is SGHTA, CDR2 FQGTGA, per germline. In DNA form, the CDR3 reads TGTGCCAGCAGCTCCCCGGGACTACTTATTCCGTTCTTC. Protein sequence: CASSSPGLLIPFF.

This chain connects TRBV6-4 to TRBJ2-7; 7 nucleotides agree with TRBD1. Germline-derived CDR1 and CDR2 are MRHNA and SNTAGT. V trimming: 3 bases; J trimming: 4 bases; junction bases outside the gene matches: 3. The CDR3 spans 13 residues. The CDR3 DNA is TGTGCCAGCAGTGAGACAGGGCGGTACGAGCAGTACTTC. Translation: CASSETGRYEQYF.

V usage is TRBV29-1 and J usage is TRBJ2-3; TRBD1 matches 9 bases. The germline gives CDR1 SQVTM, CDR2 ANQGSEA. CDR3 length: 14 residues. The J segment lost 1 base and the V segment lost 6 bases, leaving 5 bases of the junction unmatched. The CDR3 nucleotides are TGCAGCGTGGACAGGGGTTTGGGCACAGATACGCAGTATTTT. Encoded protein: CSVDRGLGTDTQYF.

The chain's CDR3 is CATSKASGRELFF. DNA of the CDR3: TGTGCCACCAGCAAAGCTAGCGGGCGGGAGCTGTTTTTT. V usage is TRBV15 and J usage is TRBJ2-2, with TRBD2 matching over 8 bases. Germline values: CDR1 LNHNV, CDR2 YYDKDF (reference sequence). CDR3 length: 13 amino acids. The trim removed 4 bases at V and 9 bases at J, leaving 4 bases unmatched.

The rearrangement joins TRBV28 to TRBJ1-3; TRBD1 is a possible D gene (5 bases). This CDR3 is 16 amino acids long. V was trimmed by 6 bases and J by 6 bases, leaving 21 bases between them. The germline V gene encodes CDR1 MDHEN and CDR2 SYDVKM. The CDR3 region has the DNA TGTGCCAGCAGATCTCCAGGGTGGGAAAGCGAAAACACCATATATTTT. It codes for CASRSPGWESENTIYF.

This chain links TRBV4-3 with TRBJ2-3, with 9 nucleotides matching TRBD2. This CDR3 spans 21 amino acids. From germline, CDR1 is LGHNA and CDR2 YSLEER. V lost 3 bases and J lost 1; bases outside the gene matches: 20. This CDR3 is CASSHFRSLAGPTWRTDTQYF. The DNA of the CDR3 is TGCGCCAGCAGCCATTTCCGATCTCTAGCGGGACCTACGTGGCGCACAGATACGCAGTATTTT.

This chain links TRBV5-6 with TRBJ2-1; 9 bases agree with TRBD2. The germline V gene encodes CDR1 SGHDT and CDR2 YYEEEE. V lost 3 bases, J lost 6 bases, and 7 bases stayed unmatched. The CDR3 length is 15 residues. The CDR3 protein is CASSSIAGALNEQFF. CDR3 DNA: TGTGCCAGCAGCTCGATAGCGGGAGCCCTCAATGAGCAGTTCTTC.

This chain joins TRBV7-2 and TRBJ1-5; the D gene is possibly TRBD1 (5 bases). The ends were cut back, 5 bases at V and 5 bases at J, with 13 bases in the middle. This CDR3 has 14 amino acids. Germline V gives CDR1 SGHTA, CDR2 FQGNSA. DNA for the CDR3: TGTGCCAGCAGCACTTGGGGGGTTCATCAGCCCCAGCATTTT. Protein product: CASSTWGVHQPQHF.

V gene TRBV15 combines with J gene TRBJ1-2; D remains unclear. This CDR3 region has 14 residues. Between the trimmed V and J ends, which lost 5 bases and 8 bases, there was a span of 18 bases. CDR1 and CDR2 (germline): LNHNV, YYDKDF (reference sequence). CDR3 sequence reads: CATSALIGVDGYTF. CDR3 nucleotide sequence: TGTGCCACCAGCGCCCTGATCGGGGTAGACGGCTACACCTTC.